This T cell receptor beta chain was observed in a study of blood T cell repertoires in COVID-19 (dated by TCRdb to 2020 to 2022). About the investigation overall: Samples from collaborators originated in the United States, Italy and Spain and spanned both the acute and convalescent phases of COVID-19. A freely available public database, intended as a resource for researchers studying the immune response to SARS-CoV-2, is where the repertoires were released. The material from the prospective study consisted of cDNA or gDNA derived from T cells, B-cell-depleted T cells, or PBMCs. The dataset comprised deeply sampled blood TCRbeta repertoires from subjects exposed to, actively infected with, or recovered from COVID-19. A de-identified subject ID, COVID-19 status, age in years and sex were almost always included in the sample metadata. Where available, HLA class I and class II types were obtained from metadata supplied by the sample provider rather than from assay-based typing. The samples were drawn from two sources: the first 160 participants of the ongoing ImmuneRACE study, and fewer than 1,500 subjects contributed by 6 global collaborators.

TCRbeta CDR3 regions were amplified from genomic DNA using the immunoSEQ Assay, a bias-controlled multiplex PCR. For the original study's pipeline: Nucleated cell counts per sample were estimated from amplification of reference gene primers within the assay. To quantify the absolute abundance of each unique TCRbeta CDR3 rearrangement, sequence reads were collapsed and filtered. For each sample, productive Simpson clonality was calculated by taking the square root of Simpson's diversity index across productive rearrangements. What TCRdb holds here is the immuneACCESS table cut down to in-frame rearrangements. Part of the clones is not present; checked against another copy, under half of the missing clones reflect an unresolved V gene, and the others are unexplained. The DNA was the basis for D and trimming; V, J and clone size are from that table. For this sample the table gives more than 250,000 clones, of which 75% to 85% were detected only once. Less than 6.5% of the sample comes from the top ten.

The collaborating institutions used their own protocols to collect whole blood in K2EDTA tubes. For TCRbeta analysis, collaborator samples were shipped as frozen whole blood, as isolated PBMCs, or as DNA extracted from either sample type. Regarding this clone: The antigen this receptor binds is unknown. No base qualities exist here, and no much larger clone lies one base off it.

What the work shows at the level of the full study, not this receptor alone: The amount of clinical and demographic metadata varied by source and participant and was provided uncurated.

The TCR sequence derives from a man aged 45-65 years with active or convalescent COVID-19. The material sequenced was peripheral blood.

The CDR3 reads CASSQPPSHRPNEQFF. The DNA sequence reads TGTGCCAGCAGCCAACCCCCTAGCCACCGCCCCAATGAGCAGTTCTTC. Recombination joined TRBV3-1 (or the pseudogene TRBV3-2) with TRBJ2-1; possibly the D gene is TRBD2, per 5 matching bases. There are 16 amino acids in the CDR3, from cysteine to phenylalanine inclusive. Solely the CDR3 DNA is kept, with 48 bases framed from the first base. V is cut by 2 bases and J by 6 bases, and the space between the germline ends is 17 bases. CDR1 is given as LGHDT and CDR2 as YNNKEL, both from the germline V gene (reference sequence).